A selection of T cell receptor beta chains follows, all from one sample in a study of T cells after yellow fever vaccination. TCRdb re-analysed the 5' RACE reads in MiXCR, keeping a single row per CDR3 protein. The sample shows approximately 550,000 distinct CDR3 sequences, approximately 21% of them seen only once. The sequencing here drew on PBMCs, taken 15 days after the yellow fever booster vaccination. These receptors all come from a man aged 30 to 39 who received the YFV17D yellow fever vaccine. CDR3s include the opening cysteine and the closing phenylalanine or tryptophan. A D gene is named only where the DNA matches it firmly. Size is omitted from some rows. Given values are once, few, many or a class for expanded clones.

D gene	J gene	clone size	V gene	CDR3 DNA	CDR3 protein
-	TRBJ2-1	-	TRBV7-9	TGTGCCAGCAGCTGGGGGCCTCCGTCCTACAATGAGCAGTTCTTC	CASSWGPPSYNEQFF
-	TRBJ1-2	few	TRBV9	TGTGCCAGCAGCCCGGGGACATCTAGGATGGATGGCTACACCTTC	CASSPGTSRMDGYTF
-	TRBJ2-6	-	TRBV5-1	TGCGCCAGCAGCCGACGGACCAACTCTGGGGCCAACGTCCTGACTTTC	CASSRRTNSGANVLTF
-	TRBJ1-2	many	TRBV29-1	TGCAGCGTTGATGTTGCGGCTTCTAACTATGGCTACACCTTC	CSVDVAASNYGYTF
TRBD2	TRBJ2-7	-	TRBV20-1	TGCAGTGCCGCAACTAGCGAAGTCGGCGAGCAGTACTTC	CSAATSEVGEQYF
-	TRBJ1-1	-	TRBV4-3	TGCGCCAGCAGTAAATTAGCCCGGGGCTCGGGTACAGGTGGCACTGAAGCTTTCTTT	CASSKLARGSGTGGTEAFF
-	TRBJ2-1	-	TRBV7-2	TGTGCCAGCAGCTTAGACGTAGGGGGGAATGAGCAGTTCTTC	CASSLDVGGNEQFF
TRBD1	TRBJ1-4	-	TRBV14	TGTGCCAGCAGCCTGTCGACAGGGAAGTCGGAAAAACTGTTTTTT	CASSLSTGKSEKLFF
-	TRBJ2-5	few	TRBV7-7	TGTGCCAGCAGCTTAGACACCGCAGGAACGTTAGAGACCCAGTACTTC	CASSLDTAGTLETQYF
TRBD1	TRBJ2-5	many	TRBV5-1	TGCGCCAGCAGCGTGGGACAGGGAGAAGAGACCCAGTACTTC	CASSVGQGEETQYF
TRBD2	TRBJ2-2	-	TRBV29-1	TGCAGCGTGGCGGGGGGAGCCGGGGAGCTGTTTTTT	CSVAGGAGELFF
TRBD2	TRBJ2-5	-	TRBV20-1	TGCAGTGTTAGGGGGACTAGCGGGAGGCCCCAGTACTTC	CSVRGTSGRPQYF
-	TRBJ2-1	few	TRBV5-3	TGTGCCAGTACACCCGGGGACGGTTCCTCCTACAATGAGCAGTTCTTC	CASTPGDGSSYNEQFF
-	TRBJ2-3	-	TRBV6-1	TGTGCCAGCAGCCTACTGGTTGGGGATACGCAGTATTTT	CASSLLVGDTQYF
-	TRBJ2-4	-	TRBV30	TGTGCCTGGAGGTACCCTCTGGGGACTCCACACGGTCGACAGTACTTC	CAWRYPLGTPHGRQYF
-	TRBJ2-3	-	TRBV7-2	TGTGCCAGCAGCTTATATGGTAGCCCTGGCACAGATACGCAGTATTTT	CASSLYGSPGTDTQYF
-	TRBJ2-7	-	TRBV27	TGTGCCAGCAGTGCCGGACAGTCTCTCTACGAGCAGTACTTC	CASSAGQSLYEQYF
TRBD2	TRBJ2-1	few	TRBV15	TGTGCCACCAGCTCACCCCAACTAGCGGGATTAACTGAGCAGTTCTTC	CATSSPQLAGLTEQFF
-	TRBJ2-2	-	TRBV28	TGTGCCATCATGATGGGACCCTACACCGGGGAGCTGTTTTTT	CAIMMGPYTGELFF
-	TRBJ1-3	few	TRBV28	TGTGCCAGCAGTTTCTGGCCAGACAACTCTGGAAACACCATATATTTT	CASSFWPDNSGNTIYF
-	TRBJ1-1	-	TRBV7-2	TGTGCCAGCAGCCGAACGGCAGGTCCGTCCCATACTGAAGCTTTCTTT	CASSRTAGPSHTEAFF
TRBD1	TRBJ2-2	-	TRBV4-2	TGTGCCAGCTACCCGAGGGGACAGGGATTCACCGGGGAGCTGTTTTTT	CASYPRGQGFTGELFF
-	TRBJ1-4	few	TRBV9	TGTGCCAGCAGCGCCGACACTGAAAAACTGTTTTTT	CASSADTEKLFF
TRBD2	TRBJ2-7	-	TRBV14	TGTGCCAGCAGCCATGCAGGACTAGCGGGAGACAACCCCTACGAGCAGTACTTC	CASSHAGLAGDNPYEQYF
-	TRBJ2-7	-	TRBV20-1	TGCAGTGCTAATCAGGGCGCCGACGAGCAGTACTTC	CSANQGADEQYF
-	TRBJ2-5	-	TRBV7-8	TGTGCCAGCAGATTCTCAGGGGCAGAGACCCAGTACTTC	CASRFSGAETQYF
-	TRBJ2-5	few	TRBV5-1	TGCGCCAGCAGCAATCGCGCGTTACAAGAGACCCAGTACTTC	CASSNRALQETQYF
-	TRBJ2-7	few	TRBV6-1	TGTGCCAGCAGGGGTCAGGGGAACTTCGAGCAGTACTTC	CASRGQGNFEQYF
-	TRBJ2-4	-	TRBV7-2	TGTGCCAGCAGCTTAGCTCGGGGAAGGGTAAACATTCAGTACTTC	CASSLARGRVNIQYF
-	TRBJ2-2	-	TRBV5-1	TGCGCCAGCAGCTTGGCGGGACTTCTGAACACCGGGGAGCTGTTTTTT	CASSLAGLLNTGELFF
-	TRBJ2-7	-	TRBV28	TGTGCCAGCAGTTTGGAGCGGCAGTACTTC	CASSLERQYF
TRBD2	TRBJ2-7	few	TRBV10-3	TGTGCCATCAGTGAAGGCGTAGCGGGCACCTACGAGCAGTACTTC	CAISEGVAGTYEQYF
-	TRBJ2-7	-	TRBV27	TGTGCCAGCAAATCCGGGAATCTACGAGTGGAGCAGTACTTC	CASKSGNLRVEQYF
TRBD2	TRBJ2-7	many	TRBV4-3	TGCGCCAGCAGCCAAGGGGGACTAGCAGACTCCTACGAGCAGTACTTC	CASSQGGLADSYEQYF
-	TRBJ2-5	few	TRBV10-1	TGCGCCAGCAGTGACTTGGAGGAGACCCAGTACTTC	CASSDLEETQYF
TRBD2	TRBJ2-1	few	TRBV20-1	TGCAGTGCTAGAGATCTCCTAGCGGGAGGCTATGAGCAGTTCTTC	CSARDLLAGGYEQFF
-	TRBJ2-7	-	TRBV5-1	TGCGCCAGCAGCTTTCGGCAGGGAACCTACGAGCAGTACTTC	CASSFRQGTYEQYF
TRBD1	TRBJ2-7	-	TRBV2	TGTGCCAGCAGGAGGGACAGGGGCTACGAGCAGTACTTC	CASRRDRGYEQYF
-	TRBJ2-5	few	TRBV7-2	TGTGCCAGCAGCTCCTACCCCGGGACGGGGGAGACCCAGTACTTC	CASSSYPGTGETQYF
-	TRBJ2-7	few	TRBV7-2	TGTGCCAGCAGCTGGTACCCTTTAGCGGACTACGAGCAGTACTTC	CASSWYPLADYEQYF
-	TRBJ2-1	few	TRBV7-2	TGTGCCAGCAGCTTAGCTGGATTGCCTCAGTTCTTC	CASSLAGLPQFF
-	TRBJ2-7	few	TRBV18	TGTGCCAGCTCACCACTTGAAGGGAGCAACGAGCAGTACTTC	CASSPLEGSNEQYF
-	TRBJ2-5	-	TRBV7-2	TGTGCCAGCAGCGATAAGCGAGGCTCCGGGTGGACCCAGTACTTC	CASSDKRGSGWTQYF
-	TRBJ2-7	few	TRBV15	TGTGCCACCAGCAGAGATCCCTCCGGCTACGAGCAGTACTTC	CATSRDPSGYEQYF
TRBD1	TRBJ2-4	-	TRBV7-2	TGTGCCAGCAGCAAATCCGGGACAGGGCTTGAATTC	CASSKSGTGLEF
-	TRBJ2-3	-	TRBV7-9	TGTGCCAGCAGCCTTGGGGGCGGCCTGACGGATACGCAGTATTTT	CASSLGGGLTDTQYF
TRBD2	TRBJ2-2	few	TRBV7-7	TGTGCTAGCAGCCCCCAGATTACTAGCGGGAGACTGCCCGGGGAGCTGTTTTTT	CASSPQITSGRLPGELFF
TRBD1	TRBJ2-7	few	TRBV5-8	TGTGCCAGCAGCCACAGGGGTGACGGTTCCTACGAGCAGTACTTC	CASSHRGDGSYEQYF
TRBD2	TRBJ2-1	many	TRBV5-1	TGCGCCAGCAGCTACCGGGAGGGCCGATACAATGAGCAGTTCTTC	CASSYREGRYNEQFF
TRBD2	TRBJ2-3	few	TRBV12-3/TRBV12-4	TGTGCCAGCAGTTACGGCGGGAGAGATACGCAGTATTTT	CASSYGGRDTQYF
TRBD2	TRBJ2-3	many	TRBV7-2	TGTGCCAGCAGCTTTAGCGGGAGAATTTGGGATACGCAGTATTTT	CASSFSGRIWDTQYF
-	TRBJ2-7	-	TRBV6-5	TGTGCCAGCAGTTATATAGGCGGTTCCACCTACGAGCAGTACTTC	CASSYIGGSTYEQYF
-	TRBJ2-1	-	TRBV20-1	TGCAGTGCTAGAGGTGACAGCGAGCAGTTCTTC	CSARGDSEQFF